The clone carrying this T cell receptor beta chain has more than one count but fewer than ten. Its antigen is currently unknown. CDR1 SGHRS and CDR2 YFSETQ come from the germline V gene. Trimming took 5 bases from V and 4 from J, leaving 22 bases between them. This CDR3 has 18 amino acids. Sequencing was performed with immunoSEQ multiplex PCR; in TCRdb, only in-frame clones are kept and a portion is missing. The data show roughly 34,000 clones, approximately 78% seen once. This record comes from a study of OX40 agonist ivuxolimab in advanced cancers. The study's findings and limits: Relative to CD4+, CD8+ T cells held more expanded clones on average.

J is TRBJ2-6 and V is TRBV5-1; D remains unclear. The source material was CD4+ or CD8+ T cells sorted from blood, sampled in a trial of the OX40 agonist ivuxolimab. The sequence was obtained from an adult with an advanced solid tumor such as melanoma, head and neck, liver or kidney cancer. The CDR3 nucleotides are TGCGCCAGCAGTCGAGAACCCAACGCTTTGCAAGGGGCCAACGTCCTGACTTTC. Protein sequence: CASSREPNALQGANVLTF.